This T cell receptor (beta chain) was identified during a study of cytomegalovirus exposure and HLA in healthy donors. PCR amplification relied on 60 Vbeta primers (plus 13 Jbeta primers). TCRdb keeps only in-frame clones here, not all; method: immunoSEQ multiplex PCR. The repertoire includes about 93,000 clones, about three quarters of them detected once, and roughly 1.9% sits in the top ten. The study's findings and limits: After further analysis at a later stage, 16,951 TCR beta sequences were associated with HLA alleles at 0.05 false discovery rate.

As to this clone: The antigen remains undetermined.

V gave up 1 base and J gave up 9 bases, with 10 bases separating them. The germline CDR1 and CDR2 sequences are SGHTS and YDEGEE. CDR3 size: 12 residues. V gene TRBV5-8 combines with J gene TRBJ1-1; D unclear. Sequencing was performed on PBMCs. The sequence was obtained from a boy between 5 and 17 years old in good health and CMV-seronegative. The CDR3 sequence: CASSLLPGQAFF. The CDR3 nucleotides are TGTGCCAGCAGCTTGCTCCCAGGTCAAGCTTTCTTT.